This T cell receptor (beta chain) was sequenced in a study of cytomegalovirus exposure and HLA in healthy donors. The wider study: Both the 100 to 150 validation repertoires and the roughly 700 first-cohort repertoires used the same platform, as reported by a later analysis. Study-level points and caveats: A few CMV-associated chains were confirmed in vitro to be specific for CMV antigens. Reportedly, diagnosis of cytomegalovirus status by the classifier showed high specificity and sensitivity.

Libraries were prepared by immunoSEQ multiplex PCR; TCRdb keeps only in-frame clonotypes and omits some of them. This table has approximately 97,000 clones, about 95% appearing once. CDR1 and CDR2 (germline): SGHTA, FQGNSA. V lost 2 bases and J lost 0; bases outside the gene matches: 5. This CDR3 contains 16 residues. Turning to this clone: The antigen remains undetermined.

From the approximately 120-subject validation cohort, which was separate from the approximately 700-subject first cohort, the donors were drawn. This rearrangement joins TRBV7-2 to TRBJ2-3; 7 bases agree with TRBD1. This sequence was found in a woman aged 18-30 years in good health and CMV-seronegative. The sequenced sample was PBMCs. CDR3 region: CASSLQTGLSTDTQYF. Written as DNA, the CDR3 is TGTGCCAGCAGCTTACAGACAGGGCTAAGCACAGATACGCAGTATTTT.